This T cell receptor beta chain was sequenced in a study of blood T cell repertoires in COVID-19. Study background: The origin of the acute and convalescent COVID-19 samples was the United States, Italy and Spain.

The ends were cut back, 5 bases at V and 1 base at J, with 8 bases in the middle. This CDR3 is built from 13 residues. CDR1 SSHAT and CDR2 FNYEAQ come from the germline V gene (reference sequence). Original analysis: Researchers report that nucleated cell counts were estimated from reference gene primer amplification. Sequenced by immunoSEQ multiplex PCR; TCRdb stores in-frame clones only, minus some. The DNA was the basis for D and trimming; V, J and clone size are from that table. Here the sample spans 65,000 to 90,000 clones, 65% to 85% being singletons. The V call is TRBV7-7, the J call TRBJ1-1; D perhaps matches TRBD1 (5 bases). The receptor comes from a human donor in a cohort sampled during active COVID-19. Sequencing input: peripheral blood. CDR3 sequence: CASSKQENTEAFF. The DNA for the CDR3 is TGTGCCAGCAGCAAACAGGAGAACACTGAAGCTTTCTTT. Based on the CDR3 plus reference TRBV7-7 and TRBJ1-1, the full variable domain is GAGVSQSPRYKVTKRGQDVTLRCDPISSHATLYWYQQALGQGPEFLTYFNYEAQPDKSGLPSDRFSAERPEGSISTLTIQRTEQRDSAMYRCASSKQENTEAFFGQGTRLTVV.